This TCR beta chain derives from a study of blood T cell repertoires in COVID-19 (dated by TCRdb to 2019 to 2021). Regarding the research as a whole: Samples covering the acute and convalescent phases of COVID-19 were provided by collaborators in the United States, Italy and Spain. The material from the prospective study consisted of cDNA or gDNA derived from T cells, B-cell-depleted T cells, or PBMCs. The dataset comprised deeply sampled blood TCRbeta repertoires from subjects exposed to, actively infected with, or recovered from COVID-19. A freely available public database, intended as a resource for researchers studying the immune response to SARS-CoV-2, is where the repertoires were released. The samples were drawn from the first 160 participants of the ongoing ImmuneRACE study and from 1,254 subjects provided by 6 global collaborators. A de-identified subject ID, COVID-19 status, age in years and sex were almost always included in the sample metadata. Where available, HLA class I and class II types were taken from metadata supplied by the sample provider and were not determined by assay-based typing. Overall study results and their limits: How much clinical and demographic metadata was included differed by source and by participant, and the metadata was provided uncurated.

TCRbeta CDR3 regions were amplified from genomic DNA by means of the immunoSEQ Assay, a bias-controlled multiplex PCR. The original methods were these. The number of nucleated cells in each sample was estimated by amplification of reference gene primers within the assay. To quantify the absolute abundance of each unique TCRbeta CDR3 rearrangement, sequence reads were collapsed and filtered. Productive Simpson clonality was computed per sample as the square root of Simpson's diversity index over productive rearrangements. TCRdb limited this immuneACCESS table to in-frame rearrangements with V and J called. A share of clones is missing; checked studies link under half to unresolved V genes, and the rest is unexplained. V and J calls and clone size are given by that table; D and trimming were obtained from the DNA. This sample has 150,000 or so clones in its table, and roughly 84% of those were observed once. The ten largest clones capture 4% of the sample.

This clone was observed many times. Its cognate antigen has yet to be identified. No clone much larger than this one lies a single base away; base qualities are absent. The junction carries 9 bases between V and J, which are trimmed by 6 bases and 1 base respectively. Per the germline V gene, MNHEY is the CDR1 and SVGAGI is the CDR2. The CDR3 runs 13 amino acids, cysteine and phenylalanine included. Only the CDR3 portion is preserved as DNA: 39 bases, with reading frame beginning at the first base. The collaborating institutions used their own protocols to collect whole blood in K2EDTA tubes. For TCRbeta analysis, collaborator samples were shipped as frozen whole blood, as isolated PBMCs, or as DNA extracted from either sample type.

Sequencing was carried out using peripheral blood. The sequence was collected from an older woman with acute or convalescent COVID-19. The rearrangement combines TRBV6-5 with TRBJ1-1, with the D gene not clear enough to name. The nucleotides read TGTGCCAGCAGCGCCGGAGCGAACACTGAAGCTTTCTTT. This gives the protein CASSAGANTEAFF.